By frequency in the sample, the clone carrying this T cell receptor beta chain is medium-sized. Germline lookup yields CDR1 WSHSY and CDR2 SAAADI. This CDR3 comprises 10 residues. The germline V and J ends were trimmed by 6 bases and 5 bases, with 5 bases remaining between them. Making use of molecular barcodes, quantitative 5'-RACE generated TCR beta libraries. In TCRdb, the 5' RACE reads were re-called with MiXCR into one record per CDR3 protein. The table has 200,000 or so distinct CDR3 sequences, roughly 26% seen once. The source of the sample is a study of CD8 T cells in ankylosing spondylitis. This clonotype originated in a male donor with ankylosing spondylitis or in good health (not recorded which). The sample consisted of blood, either unsorted or a sorted T cell fraction (not recorded which). The genes are TRBV10-2 and TRBJ2-7; tentatively, D is TRBD2 (5 bases). The CDR3 here is CASRGDEQYF. As DNA, the CDR3 is TGCGCCAGCAGGGGAGACGAGCAGTACTTC.